This TCR beta chain was sequenced for a study of T cells in Graves' hyperthyroidism and ophthalmopathy. Study-level points and caveats: Blood held most thyroid clonotypes expanded above 0.001 frequency. A 13 V-J signature model discriminated ophthalmopathy versus stable hyperthyroidism.

Absence of ophthalmopathy progression within 18 months defined stable Graves' hyperthyroidism. Those patients with uncontrolled infection, other autoimmune disease, pregnancy or lactation were excluded. Turning to this clonotype: Its matching antigen is unknown.

Amplification of TCR beta CDR3 regions used RNA as the template. HTBI primers were employed in a first-round RT-PCR of the TCR CDR3. Via MiXCR, TCRdb re-called the multiplex PCR reads, giving one row per CDR3 protein. This sample has around 540,000 distinct CDR3 sequences, with about 43% found just once. The sequencing sample was made of peripheral blood or thyroid tissue (not recorded which). The receptor's source is a woman aged 18-29 years with Graves' hyperthyroidism.

The chain's CDR3 is CAISVDRGGEKLFF. CDR3 bases: TGTGCCATCAGCGTGGACAGGGGAGGAGAAAAACTGTTTTTT. The chain combines TRBV10-3 with TRBJ1-4, with 9 bases that match TRBD1. In germline, CDR1 is ENHRY, CDR2 SYGVKD. The V and J ends lost 6 bases and 8 bases, in that order; junction bases with no gene match: 7. The CDR3 has 14 residues.